Listed here is a single T cell receptor beta chain. Assay execution proceeded at the deep level. In the original workflow: Filtering of immunoSEQ junctional sequences could not match full-length read filtering. Only in-frame clones appear in the TCRdb table, and some are missing; sequencing was by immunoSEQ multiplex PCR. From that table come the V and J calls and clone size; the DNA was used to work out D and trimming. The table lists over 1.4 million clones, roughly 96% of them singletons. These data are taken from a study of shared clonotypes between healthy human individuals. Study as a whole: Each donor had three CD4 naive, three CD4 memory, two CD8 naive and one CD8 memory plate.

The study separated CD4+ cells into CD45RA+ naive and CD45RA-negative memory subsets. Germline V gives CDR1 MNHEY, CDR2 SMNVEV (reference sequence). Trimming left V 10 bases short and J 5 bases short, with 15 bases between. This CDR3 is 13 amino acids long. The rearrangement joins TRBV27 to TRBJ1-5, with D perhaps TRBD1 (6 bases). This TCR was recovered from a young man in good health. Sample: naive CD4+ T cells sorted from blood. Subset described: CD45RA+ positively selected. For the CDR3, the DNA is TGTGCCACCGGTGGGACACCGTATCAGCCCCAGCATTTT. Its protein is CATGGTPYQPQHF.